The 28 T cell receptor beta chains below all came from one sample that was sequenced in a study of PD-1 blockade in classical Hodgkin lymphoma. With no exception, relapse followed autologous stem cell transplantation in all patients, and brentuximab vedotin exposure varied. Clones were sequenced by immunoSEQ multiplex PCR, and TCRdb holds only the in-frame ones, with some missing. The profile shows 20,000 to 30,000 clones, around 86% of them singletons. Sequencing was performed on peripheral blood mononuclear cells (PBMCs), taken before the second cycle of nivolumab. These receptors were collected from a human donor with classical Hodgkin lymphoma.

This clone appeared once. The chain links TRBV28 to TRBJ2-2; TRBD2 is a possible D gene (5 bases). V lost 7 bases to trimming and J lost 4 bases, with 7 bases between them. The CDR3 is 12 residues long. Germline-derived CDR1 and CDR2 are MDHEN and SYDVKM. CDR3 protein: CASTRGTGELFF. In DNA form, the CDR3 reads TGTGCCAGCACACGGGGCACCGGGGAGCTGTTTTTT.

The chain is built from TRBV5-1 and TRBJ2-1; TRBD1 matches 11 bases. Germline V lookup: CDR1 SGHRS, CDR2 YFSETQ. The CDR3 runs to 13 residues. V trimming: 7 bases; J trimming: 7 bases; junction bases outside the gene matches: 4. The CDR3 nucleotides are TGCGCCAGCCGCGGGACAGGGGGTAATGAGCAGTTCTTC. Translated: CASRGTGGNEQFF. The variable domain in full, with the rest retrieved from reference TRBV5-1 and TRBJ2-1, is KAGVTQTPRYLIKTRGQQVTLSCSPISGHRSVSWYQQTPGQGLQFLFEYFSETQRNKGNFPGRFSGRQFSNSRSEMNVSTLELGDSALYLCASRGTGGNEQFFGPGTRLTVL.

CDR3 region: CASSLYEGAQYF. The CDR3 nucleotides read TGTGCCAGCAGTTTATACGAGGGGGCCCAGTACTTC. The V and J genes are TRBV28 and TRBJ2-5; tentatively, D is TRBD1 (6 bases). Germline V gives CDR1 MDHEN, CDR2 SYDVKM. CDR3 length: 12 amino acids. Deletions cut 1 base from V and 9 bases from J, with 9 bases between.

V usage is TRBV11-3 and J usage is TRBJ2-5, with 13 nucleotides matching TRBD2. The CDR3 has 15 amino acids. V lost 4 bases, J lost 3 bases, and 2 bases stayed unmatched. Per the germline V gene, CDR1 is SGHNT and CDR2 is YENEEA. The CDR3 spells CASSSGTSGEETQYF. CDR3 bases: TGTGCCAGCAGCTCCGGGACTAGCGGGGAAGAGACCCAGTACTTC.

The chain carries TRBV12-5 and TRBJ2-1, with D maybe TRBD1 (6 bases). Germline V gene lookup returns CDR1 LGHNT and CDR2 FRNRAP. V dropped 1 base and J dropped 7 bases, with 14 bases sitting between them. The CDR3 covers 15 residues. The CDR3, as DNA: TGTGCTAGTGGTTTGGCCGAGGGGGAGAGGAATGAGCAGTTCTTC. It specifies CASGLAEGERNEQFF.

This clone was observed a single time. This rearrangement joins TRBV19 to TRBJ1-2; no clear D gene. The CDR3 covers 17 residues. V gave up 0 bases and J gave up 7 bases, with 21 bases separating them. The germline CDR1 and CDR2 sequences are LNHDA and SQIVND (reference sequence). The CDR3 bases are TGTGCCAGTAGTATAGATCGGGGAGCAGGACGGCCCACTGGCTACACCTTC. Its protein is CASSIDRGAGRPTGYTF. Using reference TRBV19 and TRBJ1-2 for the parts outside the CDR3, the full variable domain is DGGITQSPKYLFRKEGQNVTLSCEQNLNHDAMYWYRQDPGQGLRLIYYSQIVNDFQKGDIAEGYSVSREKKESFPLTVTSAQKNPTAFYLCASSIDRGAGRPTGYTFGSGTRLTVV.

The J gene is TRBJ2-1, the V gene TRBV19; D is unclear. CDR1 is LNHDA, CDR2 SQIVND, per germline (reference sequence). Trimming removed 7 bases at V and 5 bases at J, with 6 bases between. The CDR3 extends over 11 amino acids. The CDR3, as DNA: TGTGCCAGTACCTTTGACAATGAGCAGTTCTTC. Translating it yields CASTFDNEQFF.

CDR3 sequence: CASTGQGLSPLHF. The CDR3, as DNA: TGTGCCAGTACGGGACAGGGGTTATCACCCCTCCACTTT. The V and J genes are TRBV19 and TRBJ1-6; 10 bases align to TRBD1. Looked up from germline, CDR1 is LNHDA and CDR2 is SQIVND (reference sequence). The CDR3 is made up of 13 amino acids. The trim removed 7 bases at V and 10 bases at J, leaving 4 bases unmatched.

CDR3 in DNA: TGTGCCAGCAACTCCCCCGGACAGCAAGGCTACACCTTC. Its protein is CASNSPGQQGYTF. This sequence joins TRBV28 and TRBJ1-2; weak D call: TRBD1 (6 bases). Germline lookup yields CDR1 MDHEN and CDR2 SYDVKM. Trimming pared 7 bases from V and 8 bases from J, leaving 17 bases between. The CDR3 runs to 13 residues.

CDR3 coding DNA: TGTGCCAGTAGTATCAGGGCCCACACAGATACGCAGTATTTT. Translated: CASSIRAHTDTQYF. This rearrangement joins TRBV19 to TRBJ2-3, with D maybe TRBD1 (5 bases). The V gene lost 3 bases and the J gene lost 2 bases, with 9 bases spanning the gap. The CDR3 sequence is 14 residues long. Germline CDR1 and CDR2: LNHDA and SQIVND (reference sequence).

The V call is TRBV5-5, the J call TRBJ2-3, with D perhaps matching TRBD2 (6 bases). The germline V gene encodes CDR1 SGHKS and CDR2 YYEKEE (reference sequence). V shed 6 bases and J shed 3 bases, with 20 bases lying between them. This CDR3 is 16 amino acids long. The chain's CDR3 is CASTLWEASRTDTQYF. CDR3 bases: TGTGCCAGCACCCTTTGGGAGGCTTCTAGGACAGATACGCAGTATTTT.

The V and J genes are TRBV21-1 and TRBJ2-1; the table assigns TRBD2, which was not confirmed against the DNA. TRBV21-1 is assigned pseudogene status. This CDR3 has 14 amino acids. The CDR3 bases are TGTGCCAGCAGCATCCGACTAGGGTTGAATGAGCAGTTCTTC. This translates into CASSIRLGLNEQFF.

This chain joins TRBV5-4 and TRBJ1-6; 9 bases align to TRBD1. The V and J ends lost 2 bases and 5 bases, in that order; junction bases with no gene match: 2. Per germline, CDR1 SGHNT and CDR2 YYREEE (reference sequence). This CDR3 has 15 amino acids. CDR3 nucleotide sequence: TGTGCCAGCAGCTTTAGGGACAGGGATAATTCACCCCTCCACTTT. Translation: CASSFRDRDNSPLHF.

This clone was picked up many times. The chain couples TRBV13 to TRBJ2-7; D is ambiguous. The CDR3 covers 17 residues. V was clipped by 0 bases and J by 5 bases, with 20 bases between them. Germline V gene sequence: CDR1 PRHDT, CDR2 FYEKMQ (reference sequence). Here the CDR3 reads CASSLGLLMGFGHEQYF. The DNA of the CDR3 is TGTGCCAGCAGCTTAGGGCTCTTGATGGGTTTCGGCCACGAGCAGTACTTC.

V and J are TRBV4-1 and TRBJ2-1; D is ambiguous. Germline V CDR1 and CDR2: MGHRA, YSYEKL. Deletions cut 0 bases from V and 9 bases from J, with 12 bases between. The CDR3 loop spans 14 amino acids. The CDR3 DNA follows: TGCGCCAGCAGCCAAGATGGGGTAGCACGTGAGCAGTTCTTC. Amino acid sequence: CASSQDGVAREQFF.

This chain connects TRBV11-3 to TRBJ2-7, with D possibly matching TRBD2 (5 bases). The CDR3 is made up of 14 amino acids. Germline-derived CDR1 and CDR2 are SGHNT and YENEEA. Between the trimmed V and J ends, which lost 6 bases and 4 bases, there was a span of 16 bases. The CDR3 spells CASRRESLSYEQYF. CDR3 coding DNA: TGTGCCAGCAGGAGGGAATCCTTGAGTTACGAGCAGTACTTC. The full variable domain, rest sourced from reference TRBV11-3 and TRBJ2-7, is EAGVVQSPRYKIIEKKQPVAFWCNPISGHNTLYWYLQNLGQGPELLIRYENEEAVDDSQLPKDRFSAERLKGVDSTLKIQPAELGDSAVYLCASRRESLSYEQYFGPGTRLTVT.

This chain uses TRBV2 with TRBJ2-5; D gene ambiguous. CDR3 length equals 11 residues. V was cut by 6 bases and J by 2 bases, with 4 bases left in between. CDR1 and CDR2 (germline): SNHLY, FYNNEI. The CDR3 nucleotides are TGTGCCAGCAGCTTACAAGAGACCCAGTACTTC. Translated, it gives CASSLQETQYF.

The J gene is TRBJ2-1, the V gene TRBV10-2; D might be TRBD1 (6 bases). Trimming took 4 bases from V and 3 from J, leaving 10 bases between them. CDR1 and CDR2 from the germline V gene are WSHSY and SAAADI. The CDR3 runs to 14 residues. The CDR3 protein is CASSGQASYNEQFF. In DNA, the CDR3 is TGCGCCAGCAGTGGACAGGCGAGCTACAATGAGCAGTTCTTC.

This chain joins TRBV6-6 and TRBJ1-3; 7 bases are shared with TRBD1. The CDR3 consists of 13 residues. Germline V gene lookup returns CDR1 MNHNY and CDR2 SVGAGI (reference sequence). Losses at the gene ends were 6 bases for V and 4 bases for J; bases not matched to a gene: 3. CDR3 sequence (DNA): TGTGCCAGCAGAGAGGACAGGGGAAACACCATATATTTT. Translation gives CASREDRGNTIYF.

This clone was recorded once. CDR3 amino acids: CASRETGELFF. The CDR3 nucleotides are TGTGCCAGCAGGGAGACCGGGGAGCTGTTTTTT. This chain connects TRBV28 to TRBJ2-2; D remains ambiguous. Trimming pared 6 bases from V and 5 bases from J, leaving 4 bases between. CDR3 length: 11 residues. CDR1 MDHEN and CDR2 SYDVKM come from the germline V gene. Full variable domain (outside the CDR3, taken from reference TRBV28 and TRBJ2-2): DVKVTQSSRYLVKRTGEKVFLECVQDMDHENMFWYRQDPGLGLRLIYFSYDVKMKEKGDIPEGYSVSREKKERFSLILESASTNQTSMYLCASRETGELFFGEGSRLTVL.

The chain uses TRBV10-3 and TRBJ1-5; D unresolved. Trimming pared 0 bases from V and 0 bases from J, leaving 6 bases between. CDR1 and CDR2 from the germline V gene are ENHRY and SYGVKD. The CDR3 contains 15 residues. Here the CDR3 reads CAISESISSNQPQHF. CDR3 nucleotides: TGTGCCATCAGTGAGTCGATAAGTAGCAATCAGCCCCAGCATTTT.

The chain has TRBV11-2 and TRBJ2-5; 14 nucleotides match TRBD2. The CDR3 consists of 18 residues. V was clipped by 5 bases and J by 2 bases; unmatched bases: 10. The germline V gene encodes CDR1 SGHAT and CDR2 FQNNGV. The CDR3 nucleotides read TGTGCCAGCAGCCCCCGCCCCCGACTAGCGGGGGGGCAAGAGACCCAGTACTTC. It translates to CASSPRPRLAGGQETQYF.

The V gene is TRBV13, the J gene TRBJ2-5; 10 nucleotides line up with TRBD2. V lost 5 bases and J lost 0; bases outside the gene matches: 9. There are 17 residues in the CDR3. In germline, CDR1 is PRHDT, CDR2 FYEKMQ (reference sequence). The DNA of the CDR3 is TGTGCCAGCAGCCATGGAGGGGGACTAGCGAACCAAGAGACCCAGTACTTC. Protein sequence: CASSHGGGLANQETQYF. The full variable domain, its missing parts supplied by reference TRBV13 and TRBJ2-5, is AAGVIQSPRHLIKEKRETATLKCYPIPRHDTVYWYQQGPGQDPQFLISFYEKMQSDKGSIPDRFSAQQFSDYHSELNMSSLELGDSALYFCASSHGGGLANQETQYFGPGTRLLVL.

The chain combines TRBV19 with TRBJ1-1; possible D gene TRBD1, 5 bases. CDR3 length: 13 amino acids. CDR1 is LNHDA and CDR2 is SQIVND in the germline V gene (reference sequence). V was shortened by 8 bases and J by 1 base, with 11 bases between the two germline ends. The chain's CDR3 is CASSGGRNTEAFF. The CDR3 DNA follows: TGTGCCAGTTCCGGGGGACGGAACACTGAAGCTTTCTTT.

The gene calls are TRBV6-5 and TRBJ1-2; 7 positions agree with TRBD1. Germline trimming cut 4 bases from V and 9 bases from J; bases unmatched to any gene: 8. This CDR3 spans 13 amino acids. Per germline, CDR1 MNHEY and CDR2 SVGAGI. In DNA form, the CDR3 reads TGTGCCAGCAGTTCACCGACAGGGACTCGCTACACCTTC. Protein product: CASSSPTGTRYTF.

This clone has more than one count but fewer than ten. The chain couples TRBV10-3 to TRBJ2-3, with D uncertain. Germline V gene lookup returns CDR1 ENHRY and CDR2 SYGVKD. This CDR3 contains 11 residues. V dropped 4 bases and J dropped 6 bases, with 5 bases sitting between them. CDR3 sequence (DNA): TGTGCCATCAGTGTGGTGGATACGCAGTATTTT. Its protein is CAISVVDTQYF.

The CDR3 is CASSASRSRAGANVLTF. The CDR3 DNA is TGTGCCAGCAGCGCATCCCGCTCGAGGGCTGGGGCCAACGTCCTGACTTTC. The chain joins TRBV9 to TRBJ2-6; D is possibly TRBD2 (5 bases). The CDR3 runs 17 residues. Trimming left V 3 bases short and J 2 bases short, with 15 bases between. Looked up from germline, CDR1 is SGDLS and CDR2 is YYNGEE.

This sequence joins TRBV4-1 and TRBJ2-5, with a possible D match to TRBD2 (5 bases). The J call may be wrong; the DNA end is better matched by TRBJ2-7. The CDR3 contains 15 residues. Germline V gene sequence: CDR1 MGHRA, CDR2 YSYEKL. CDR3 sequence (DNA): TGCGCCAGCAGCCAAGACCTGGGAGACGTCTACGAGCAGTACTTC. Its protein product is CASSQDLGDVYEQYF.